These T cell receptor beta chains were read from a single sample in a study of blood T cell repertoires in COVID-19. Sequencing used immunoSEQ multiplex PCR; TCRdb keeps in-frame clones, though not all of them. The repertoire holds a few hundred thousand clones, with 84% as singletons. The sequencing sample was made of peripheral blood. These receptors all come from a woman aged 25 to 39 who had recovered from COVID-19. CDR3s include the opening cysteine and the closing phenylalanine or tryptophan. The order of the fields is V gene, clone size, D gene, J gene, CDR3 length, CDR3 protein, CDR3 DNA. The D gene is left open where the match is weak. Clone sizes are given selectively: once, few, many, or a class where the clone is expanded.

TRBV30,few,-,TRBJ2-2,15,CAWSVQDPTTGELFF,TGTGCCTGGAGTGTACAGGACCCCACCACCGGGGAGCTGTTTTTT
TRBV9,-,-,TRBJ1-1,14,CASSAQVMNTEAFF,TGTGCCAGCAGCGCACAGGTAATGAACACTGAAGCTTTCTTT
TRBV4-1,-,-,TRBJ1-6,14,CASSQGQGGSPLHF,TGCGCCAGCAGCCAGGGGCAGGGTGGTTCACCCCTCCACTTT
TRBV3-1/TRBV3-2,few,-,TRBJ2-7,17,CASSQDQWTVSPYEQYF,TGTGCCAGCAGCCAAGATCAATGGACAGTCTCCCCCTACGAGCAGTACTTC
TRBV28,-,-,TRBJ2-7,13,CASSLPVTRRQYF,TGTGCCAGCAGTTTACCGGTAACCCGCCGGCAGTACTTC
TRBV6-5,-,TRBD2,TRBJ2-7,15,CASSYLAGDRDEQYF,TGTGCCAGCAGTTACTTAGCGGGAGACAGGGACGAGCAGTACTTC
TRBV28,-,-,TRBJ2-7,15,CASSSSSEAGYEQYF,TGTGCCAGCAGTTCCTCTAGCGAGGCGGGTTACGAGCAGTACTTC
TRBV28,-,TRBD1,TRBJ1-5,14,CASTPGQWDQPQHF,TGTGCCAGCACCCCGGGACAGTGGGATCAGCCCCAGCATTTT
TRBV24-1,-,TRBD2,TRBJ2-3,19,CATSDFGRLAVVSTDTQYF,TGTGCCACCAGTGATTTCGGGCGACTAGCGGTTGTTAGCACAGATACGCAGTATTTT
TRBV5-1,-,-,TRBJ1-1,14,CASSVGEGNTEAFF,TGCGCCAGCAGCGTAGGGGAGGGGAACACTGAAGCTTTCTTT
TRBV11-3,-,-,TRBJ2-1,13,CASSLGGPNEQFF,TGTGCCAGCAGCCTGGGGGGGCCCAATGAGCAGTTCTTC
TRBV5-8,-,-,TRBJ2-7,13,CASSKGHGDEQYF,TGTGCCAGCAGCAAGGGACATGGGGACGAGCAGTACTTC
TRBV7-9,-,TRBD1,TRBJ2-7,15,CASSLGTDSPYEQYF,TGTGCCAGCAGCCTCGGGACAGATTCTCCCTACGAGCAGTACTTC
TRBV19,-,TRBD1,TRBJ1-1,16,CASSGTGPHSNTEAFF,TGTGCCAGTAGTGGGACAGGCCCACACTCGAACACTGAAGCTTTCTTT
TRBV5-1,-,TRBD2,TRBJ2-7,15,CASSLGAGRAYEQYF,TGCGCCAGCAGCTTGGGGGCAGGGAGGGCCTACGAGCAGTACTTC
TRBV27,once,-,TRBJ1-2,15,CASSLGRTSNYGYTF,TGTGCCAGCAGTTTAGGTCGGACATCTAACTATGGCTACACCTTC
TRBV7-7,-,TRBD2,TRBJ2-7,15,CASSLSSGSSYEQYF,TGTGCCAGCAGCCTGTCTAGCGGAAGCTCCTACGAGCAGTACTTC
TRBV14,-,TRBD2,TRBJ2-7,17,CASSQDRIAGGRYEQYF,TGTGCCAGCAGCCAAGATCGAATAGCGGGAGGGAGGTACGAGCAGTACTTC
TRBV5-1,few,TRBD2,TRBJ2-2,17,CASSFVGSGSLGGELFF,TGCGCCAGCAGCTTCGTCGGAAGCGGGAGTTTGGGCGGGGAGCTGTTTTTT
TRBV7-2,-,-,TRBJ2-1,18,CASSFFTNAESSYNEQFF,TGTGCCAGCAGCTTCTTCACCAACGCTGAGAGCTCCTACAATGAGCAGTTCTTC
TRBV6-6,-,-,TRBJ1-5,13,CASSYDQGQPQHF,TGTGCCAGCAGTTACGACCAGGGTCAGCCCCAGCATTTT
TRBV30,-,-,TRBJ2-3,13,CASRLSPTDTQYF,TGTGCCTCGAGACTGTCGCCGACAGATACGCAGTATTTT
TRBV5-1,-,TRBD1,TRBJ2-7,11,CASQQGGEQYF,TGCGCCAGCCAACAGGGGGGCGAGCAGTACTTC
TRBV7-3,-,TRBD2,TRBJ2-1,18,CASSLAGTSGGIYNEQFF,TGTGCCAGCAGCTTAGCTGGGACTAGCGGGGGGATCTACAATGAGCAGTTCTTC
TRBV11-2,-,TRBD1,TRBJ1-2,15,CASSSNRGPIMGYTF,TGTGCCAGCAGCTCGAACAGGGGACCCATAATGGGCTACACCTTC
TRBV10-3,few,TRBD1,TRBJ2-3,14,CAITADRSTDTQYF,TGTGCCATCACCGCGGACAGGAGCACAGATACGCAGTATTTT
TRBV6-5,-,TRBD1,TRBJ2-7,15,CASSYGTGRTYEQYF,TGTGCCAGCAGTTACGGGACAGGTCGTACCTACGAGCAGTACTTC
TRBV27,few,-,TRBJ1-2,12,CASSLQGYGYTF,TGTGCCAGCAGTTTGCAGGGCTATGGCTACACCTTC
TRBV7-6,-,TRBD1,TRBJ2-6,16,CASSSGQASGANVLTF,TGTGCCAGCAGCTCAGGACAGGCCTCTGGGGCCAACGTCCTGACTTTC
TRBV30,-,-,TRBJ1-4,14,CAWGAGAFNEKLFF,TGTGCCTGGGGTGCGGGGGCATTTAATGAAAAACTGTTTTTT
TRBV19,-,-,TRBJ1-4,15,CASTLGRASAEKLFF,TGTGCCAGTACCCTAGGGAGGGCTTCGGCTGAAAAACTGTTTTTT